This T cell receptor beta chain was sequenced during a study of blood T cells in healthy people across ages. Study-level background: About one barcoded beta molecule per two T cells was the capture yield of template switching.

The CDR3 totals 16 residues. Germline loops: CDR1 SGHKS, CDR2 YYEKEE (reference sequence). With 3 bases clipped from V and 7 bases from J, the junction kept 7 bases outside the gene matches. The amount of total RNA extracted per sample was at least 6 micrograms. A second PCR, run for about 7 to 12 cycles, used a sample-barcoded 5' primer plus a J-beta primer mix. TCRdb reanalysed the 5' RACE reads using MiXCR and keeps one entry per CDR3 protein. Of roughly 1.6 million distinct CDR3 sequences in the sample, roughly 32% are singletons; the top ten hold 11%. Details on this clonotype: Its antigen is unidentified.

Study results and limitations: Measured against age, TCR beta diversity per million T cells decreased in a roughly linear manner.

The origin of this receptor is a woman aged 25 to 39 in good health. Sequencing used blood. This chain connects TRBV5-5 to TRBJ2-1; TRBD2 aligns across 13 bases. CDR3 protein: CASSWTLAGGRNEQFF. CDR3 bases: TGTGCCAGCAGCTGGACACTAGCGGGAGGGAGGAATGAGCAGTTCTTC.